This T cell receptor (beta chain) was obtained from a study of a mutant IDH1 vaccine in newly diagnosed glioma. Study information: Patients got their first vaccination 4-6 weeks after radiotherapy alone, or with temozolomide cycles. Receipt of radiotherapy, temozolomide, or both preceded the study, and most received both.

Time point reported: week 23, last vaccination. Every vaccine dose comprised 300 ug of mutant IDH1 20-mer peptide plus topical imiquimod. New IDH1-mutant, ATRX-lost WHO grade 3 or 4 astrocytomas occurred in donors. The ends were cut back, 3 bases at V and 0 bases at J, with 11 bases in the middle. In germline, CDR1 is SGHAT, CDR2 FQDESV (reference sequence). The CDR3 contains 15 residues. Some clones are missing from TCRdb's copy, which holds only in-frame ones; the method was immunoSEQ multiplex PCR. The sample carries about 72,000 clones, over 70% recorded once. Note on this clone: Its specificity is unknown.

V gene TRBV11-1 combines with J gene TRBJ1-1, with a possible D match to TRBD1 (5 bases). The origin of this receptor is a man between 18 and 35 years old with glioma. This sample comprised PBMCs, obtained from a glioma patient whose treatment included an IDH1 peptide vaccine. CDR3 sequence reads: CASSFSGRVNTEAFF. CDR3 nucleotide sequence: TGTGCCAGCAGCTTCTCGGGGCGGGTGAACACTGAAGCTTTCTTT.